The 8 T cell receptor beta chains in this list originate from one sample, sequenced in a study of cytomegalovirus exposure and HLA in healthy donors. The PCR ran on 60 Vbeta and 13 Jbeta primers. Only in-frame clones appear in the TCRdb table, and some are missing; sequencing was by immunoSEQ multiplex PCR. The repertoire consists of approximately 140,000 clones, with roughly three quarters occurring once and the leading ten covering about 0.97%. Source material: PBMCs. The source of these receptors is a man between 18 and 29 years old in good health and CMV-seronegative.

The J gene is TRBJ1-1, the V gene TRBV11-2; D is uncertain. Germline CDR1 reads SGHAT; CDR2 reads FQNNGV. V lost 1 base, J lost 0 bases, and 9 bases lay in between. This CDR3 spans 15 amino acids. The CDR3, as DNA: TGTGCCAGCAGCTTAGGAGGGAACATGAACACTGAAGCTTTCTTT. Translation gives CASSLGGNMNTEAFF.

The V gene is TRBV30, the J gene TRBJ1-6; 7 bases line up with TRBD1. The CDR3 is 15 amino acids. The V and J ends lost 3 bases and 7 bases, in that order; junction bases with no gene match: 9. Germline V CDR1 and CDR2: GTSNPN, SVGIG (reference sequence). The CDR3 nucleotides are TGTGCCTGGAGACGCTGGACAGGTGGAAATTCACCCCTCCACTTT. Amino acids: CAWRRWTGGNSPLHF. The whole variable domain, remainder taken from reference TRBV30 and TRBJ1-6, is SQTIHQWPATLVQPVGSPLSLECTVEGTSNPNLYWYRQAAGRGLQLLFYSVGIGQISSEVPQNLSASRPQDRQFILSSKKLLLSDSGFYLCAWRRWTGGNSPLHFGNGTRLTVT.

V gene TRBV5-1 combines with J gene TRBJ1-4, with 12 positions matching TRBD1. This CDR3 has 18 residues. The V gene end was trimmed by 4 bases and the J gene end by 11 bases; junction bases not matched to a gene: 18. The germline CDR1 and CDR2 sequences are SGHRS and YFSETQ. In nucleotides, the CDR3 is TGCGCCAGCAGCGCCGGGACAGGGGGCTCGTTCGGGTTGGAGAAACTGTTTTTT. This gives the protein CASSAGTGGSFGLEKLFF.

This clone was seen a few times. The chain links TRBV6-6 to TRBJ2-7, with 9 nucleotides matching TRBD1. From germline, CDR1 is MNHNY and CDR2 SVGAGI (reference sequence). Trimming took 4 bases from V and 2 from J; bases not matched to a gene: 6. The CDR3 has 15 amino acids. CDR3 loop: CASSSRTGVPYEQYF. CDR3 DNA: TGTGCCAGCAGTTCCAGGACAGGGGTCCCCTACGAGCAGTACTTC.

The V and J genes are TRBV29-1 and TRBJ2-5; 8 bases line up with TRBD1. Germline V gene data show CDR1 as SQVTM and CDR2 as ANQGSEA. J was trimmed by 4 bases and V by 7 bases; bases with no gene match: 8. The CDR3 sequence is 13 residues long. The CDR3 region has the DNA TGCAGCGCTTATCAGGGGGCTTTAGAGACCCAGTACTTC. This sequence encodes CSAYQGALETQYF.

The chain joins TRBV30 to TRBJ1-2; D not certain. CDR3 length: 12 residues. The germline V gene has CDR1 GTSNPN and CDR2 SVGIG (reference sequence). Between the trimmed V and J ends, which lost 0 bases and 6 bases, there was a span of 8 bases. CDR3 DNA sequence: TGTGCCTGGAGTGTAGTCGGGGATGGCTACACCTTC. Its translation is CAWSVVGDGYTF.

V is TRBV7-2 and J is TRBJ2-7; tentatively, D is TRBD2 (5 bases). Germline V lookup: CDR1 SGHTA, CDR2 FQGNSA. The germline V and J ends were trimmed by 3 bases and 0 bases, with 24 bases remaining between them. The CDR3 totals 19 residues. The CDR3 is CASSLRFSTDSFSSYEQYF. The CDR3 DNA sequence: TGTGCCAGCAGCTTGCGATTCTCTACGGACTCTTTCAGCTCCTACGAGCAGTACTTC.

The J gene is TRBJ2-5, the V gene TRBV4-3; 10 nucleotides line up with TRBD1. The CDR3 runs to 15 residues. Germline CDR1 and CDR2: LGHNA and YSLEER. With V trimmed by 0 bases and J by 9 bases, 7 bases remained unmatched. This chain's CDR3 is CASSQDQGTGEAQYF. CDR3 nucleotide sequence: TGCGCCAGCAGCCAAGATCAGGGGACAGGGGAGGCCCAGTACTTC.